These 25 T cell receptor beta chains came from one sample sequenced in a study of blood T cell repertoires in COVID-19. Sequenced by immunoSEQ multiplex PCR; TCRdb stores in-frame clones only, minus some. The table shows 410,000 or so clones, with over 75% occurring only once. The sample consisted of peripheral blood. The source is a woman aged 40 to 49 with COVID-19, enrolled during active disease.

This sequence joins TRBV28 and TRBJ2-5, with D perhaps TRBD1 (5 bases). The V and J ends lost 6 bases and 3 bases respectively, with 17 bases between them. CDR3 length equals 15 residues. CDR1 MDHEN and CDR2 SYDVKM come from the germline V gene. The CDR3, as DNA: TGTGCCAGCAGGGCCCCGGGTTCAGGGAAAGAGACCCAGTACTTC. It translates to CASRAPGSGKETQYF.

A single count supports this clone. V usage is TRBV28 and J usage is TRBJ1-2; 7 bases are a match to TRBD1. The CDR3 spans 15 residues. Germline V CDR1 and CDR2: MDHEN, SYDVKM. V shed 4 bases and J 8 bases; nucleotides not matched to a gene: 13. Here the CDR3 reads CASSSLAGGLRGYTF. DNA for the CDR3: TGTGCCAGCAGTTCCCTAGCAGGGGGTCTTCGCGGCTACACCTTC.

V and J are TRBV7-9 and TRBJ1-6; 7 positions agree with TRBD1. CDR3 size: 17 residues. Germline trimming cut 5 bases from V and 9 bases from J; bases unmatched to any gene: 16. Germline V gene lookup returns CDR1 SEHNR and CDR2 FQNEAQ (reference sequence). The CDR3 DNA reads as TGTGCCAGCAGCCGTACTTTTCACGGAGGGGGCGGTTCACCCCTCCACTTT. Its protein product is CASSRTFHGGGGSPLHF.

The rearrangement joins TRBV28 to TRBJ1-2; TRBD1 agrees at 7 bases. The germline gives CDR1 MDHEN, CDR2 SYDVKM. V trimming: 5 bases; J trimming: 0 bases; junction bases outside the gene matches: 9. The CDR3 is made up of 16 amino acids. For the CDR3, the DNA is TGTGCCAGCAGTGAGCGGACAGGCAAAGCTAACTATGGCTACACCTTC. It specifies CASSERTGKANYGYTF.

The rearrangement links TRBV25-1 to TRBJ1-1, with D unclear. The CDR3 is 12 residues long. V was pared by 3 bases and J by 4 bases, with 6 bases between. Germline V gene data show CDR1 as MGHDK and CDR2 as SYGVNS. CDR3 in amino acids: CASSDYFTEAFF. The CDR3 DNA reads as TGTGCCAGCAGTGATTACTTCACTGAAGCTTTCTTT. Variable domain in full (rest from reference TRBV25-1 and TRBJ1-1): EADIYQTPRYLVIGTGKKITLECSQTMGHDKMYWYQQDPGMELHLIHYSYGVNSTEKGDLSSESTVSRIRTEHFPLTLESARPSHTSQYLCASSDYFTEAFFGQGTRLTVV.

CDR3 sequence reads: CASTKGPGIEQYF. The CDR3 bases are TGTGCCAGTACCAAGGGCCCAGGGATCGAGCAGTACTTC. V and J are TRBV19 and TRBJ2-7; maybe TRBD1 (5 bases). Germline V lookup: CDR1 LNHDA, CDR2 SQIVND (reference sequence). V shed 7 bases and J shed 6 bases, with 16 bases lying between them. This CDR3 contains 13 residues.

The rearrangement uses TRBV6-5 and TRBJ1-2; TRBD1 matches 10 bases. Germline values: CDR1 MNHEY, CDR2 SVGAGI. The CDR3 length is 15 residues. V was pared by 6 bases and J by 4 bases, with 8 bases of the junction left unmatched. In DNA form, the CDR3 reads TGTGCCAGCAGCGACGGGACAGGGGTTGCCTATGGCTACACCTTC. This gives the protein CASSDGTGVAYGYTF.

J is TRBJ2-7 and V is TRBV30; 7 nucleotides align to TRBD1. With V trimmed by 4 bases and J by 4 bases, 19 bases remained unmatched. Germline V gene sequence: CDR1 GTSNPN, CDR2 SVGIG (reference sequence). The CDR3 totals 17 residues. The CDR3 is CAWTVFDPWDSKYEQYF. In DNA, the CDR3 is TGTGCCTGGACCGTATTCGACCCCTGGGACAGTAAATACGAGCAGTACTTC.

The chain has TRBV3-1 (or the pseudogene TRBV3-2) and TRBJ1-1, with D tentatively TRBD1 (6 bases). V was trimmed by 3 bases and J by 0 bases, leaving 14 bases between them. This CDR3 is 16 amino acids long. Germline V gene data show CDR1 as LGHDT and CDR2 as YNNKEL (reference sequence). In DNA, the CDR3 is TGTGCCAGCAGCCATGAACGGACAGCGATGAACACTGAAGCTTTCTTT. Translating it yields CASSHERTAMNTEAFF.

The chain carries TRBV2 and TRBJ1-4, with D unclear. Trimming cost V 3 bases and J 8 bases, with 13 bases left between them. Per the germline V gene, CDR1 is SNHLY and CDR2 is FYNNEI. This CDR3 has 14 amino acids. In DNA form, the CDR3 reads TGTGCCAGCAGTGAGAAAGGGTGGGAGGAAAAACTGTTTTTT. Protein: CASSEKGWEEKLFF. Full variable domain (rest looked up from reference TRBV2 and TRBJ1-4): EPEVTQTPSHQVTQMGQEVILRCVPISNHLYFYWYRQILGQKVEFLVSFYNNEISEKSEIFDDQFSVERPDGSNFTLKIRSTKLEDSAMYFCASSEKGWEEKLFFGSGTQLSVL.

The V call is TRBV19, the J call TRBJ1-1, with 7 positions matching TRBD1. This CDR3 is 15 amino acids long. With V trimmed by 2 bases and J by 1 base, 4 bases remained unmatched. CDR1 and CDR2 from the germline V gene are LNHDA and SQIVND (reference sequence). The CDR3 loop is CASSISSGGNTEAFF. CDR3 coding DNA: TGTGCCAGTAGTATAAGCTCAGGGGGGAACACTGAAGCTTTCTTT.

The chain is built from TRBV5-6 and TRBJ1-2, with no clear D. The V and J ends lost 0 bases and 8 bases respectively, with 11 bases between them. Germline values: CDR1 SGHDT, CDR2 YYEEEE. This CDR3 spans 13 amino acids. This CDR3 is CASSLAGPSGYTF. In DNA, the CDR3 is TGTGCCAGCAGCTTGGCTGGGCCCTCGGGCTACACCTTC.

The gene calls are TRBV7-9 and TRBJ1-2, with D maybe TRBD1 (5 bases). Germline values: CDR1 SEHNR, CDR2 FQNEAQ (reference sequence). The V end lost 5 bases, the J end lost 8 bases, and 27 bases lay between the germline ends. The CDR3 sequence is 17 residues long. The CDR3 is CASSPQGDGGNNGGYTF. The CDR3 bases are TGTGCCAGCAGCCCTCAGGGCGACGGAGGGAACAACGGCGGCTACACCTTC.

This rearrangement joins TRBV3-1 (or the pseudogene TRBV3-2) to TRBJ1-2, with no clear D. Germline V gene lookup returns CDR1 LGHDT and CDR2 YNNKEL (reference sequence). CDR3 length equals 15 residues. V was cut by 1 base and J by 7 bases, with 16 bases left in between. CDR3: CASSQGMLISGGYTF. The CDR3, as DNA: TGTGCCAGCAGCCAAGGGATGTTGATCTCGGGTGGCTACACCTTC.

The V gene is TRBV28, the J gene TRBJ1-2, with 8 bases lining up with TRBD1. The CDR3 loop spans 14 amino acids. Trimming cost V 5 bases and J 2 bases; bases outside gene matches: 4. Per the germline V gene, CDR1 is MDHEN and CDR2 is SYDVKM. CDR3 DNA: TGTGCCAGCAGTACGACAGGGGCGAACTATGGCTACACCTTC. Translating it yields CASSTTGANYGYTF.

The rearrangement links TRBV2 to TRBJ1-5; unclear D gene. V was cut by 7 bases and J by 0 bases, with 19 bases left in between. The CDR3 has 17 amino acids. The germline CDR1 and CDR2 sequences are SNHLY and FYNNEI. The CDR3 loop is CASTSGREYYSNQPQHF. The CDR3 region has the DNA TGTGCCAGCACCTCCGGACGGGAATATTATAGCAATCAGCCCCAGCATTTT. Filled out from reference TRBV2 and TRBJ1-5, the complete variable domain reads EPEVTQTPSHQVTQMGQEVILRCVPISNHLYFYWYRQILGQKVEFLVSFYNNEISEKSEIFDDQFSVERPDGSNFTLKIRSTKLEDSAMYFCASTSGREYYSNQPQHFGDGTRLSIL.

The rearrangement uses TRBV4-3 and TRBJ1-1; TRBD1 matches at 7 bases. The CDR3 has 13 amino acids. Germline V CDR1 and CDR2: LGHNA, YSLEER. The V and J ends lost 4 bases and 3 bases, in that order; junction bases with no gene match: 2. In nucleotides, the CDR3 is TGCGCCAGCAGCCGCACAGGGGACACTGAAGCTTTCTTT. Translating gives CASSRTGDTEAFF.

This clone was counted between two and nine times. The J gene is TRBJ1-1, the V gene TRBV11-3; the D gene is possibly TRBD1 (6 bases). Germline CDR1 reads SGHNT; CDR2 reads YENEEA. The CDR3 contains 16 residues. Trimming took off 3 bases at V and 4 bases at J, with 18 bases between the two ends. This CDR3 is CASSLETGPGGTEAFF. As DNA, the CDR3 is TGTGCCAGCAGCTTGGAGACAGGTCCTGGGGGCACTGAAGCTTTCTTT.

V and J are TRBV4-2 and TRBJ1-2, with no clear D. This CDR3 has 13 residues. Germline-derived CDR1 and CDR2 are LGHNA and YNFKEQ. V dropped 4 bases and J dropped 3 bases, with 9 bases sitting between them. CDR3: CASSLEADYGYTF. CDR3 in DNA: TGTGCCAGCAGCCTTGAAGCCGACTATGGCTACACCTTC.

In DNA form, the CDR3 reads TGCGCCAGCAGCCAAGATGCTCCCAATAGGGGCAACGAGCAGTACTTC. The encoded protein is CASSQDAPNRGNEQYF. The rearrangement links TRBV4-3 to TRBJ2-7, with TRBD1 as a possible D gene (5 bases). CDR1 LGHNA and CDR2 YSLEER come from the germline V gene. Trimming shortened V by 0 bases and J by 5 bases, and 17 bases separated the two germline ends. The CDR3 consists of 16 residues.

V gene TRBV12-5 combines with J gene TRBJ1-5; 12 nucleotides line up with TRBD1. The CDR3 runs 17 residues. CDR1 and CDR2 from the germline V gene are LGHNT and FRNRAP. V was clipped by 5 bases and J by 6 bases; unmatched bases: 11. CDR3 sequence: CASGLRDRGQIGQPQHF. The DNA for the CDR3 is TGTGCTAGTGGTCTCCGGGACAGGGGGCAGATCGGTCAGCCCCAGCATTTT.

CDR3: CAWRAGRDYNEQFF. The CDR3 DNA follows: TGTGCCTGGCGAGCGGGGAGAGACTACAATGAGCAGTTCTTC. This chain links TRBV30 with TRBJ2-1; 7 bases map to TRBD2. After removal of 5 bases from V and 3 bases from J, the junction contained 7 bases not matched to a gene. This CDR3 has 14 residues. Germline loops: CDR1 GTSNPN, CDR2 SVGIG (reference sequence). The variable domain in full, with the rest retrieved from reference TRBV30 and TRBJ2-1, is SQTIHQWPATLVQPVGSPLSLECTVEGTSNPNLYWYRQAAGRGLQLLFYSVGIGQISSEVPQNLSASRPQDRQFILSSKKLLLSDSGFYLCAWRAGRDYNEQFFGPGTRLTVL.

Points on this clone: The same CDR3 arises from other DNA sequences in this sample as well. The rearrangement links TRBV9 to TRBJ1-1; no reliable D call. V gave up 0 bases and J gave up 0 bases, with 6 bases separating them. Germline V CDR1 and CDR2: SGDLS, YYNGEE. CDR3 length: 14 amino acids. CDR3 sequence: CASSVGQVNTEAFF. In nucleotides, the CDR3 is TGTGCCAGCAGCGTAGGGCAGGTGAACACTGAAGCTTTCTTT.

CDR3: CASSKQDTGELFF. The DNA for the CDR3 is TGCGCCAGCAGTAAACAGGACACCGGGGAGCTGTTTTTT. The V call is TRBV5-1, the J call TRBJ2-2; D might be TRBD1 (5 bases). This CDR3 is built from 13 residues. Germline-derived CDR1 and CDR2 are SGHRS and YFSETQ. The V and J ends lost 5 bases and 3 bases respectively, with 8 bases between them.

In its sample, this clone was seen a few times. J is TRBJ1-2 and V is TRBV4-2; 9 bases line up with TRBD1. The V gene end was trimmed by 0 bases and the J gene end by 6 bases; junction bases not matched to a gene: 5. The V gene's germline CDR1 is LGHNA and CDR2 YNFKEQ. This CDR3 spans 15 amino acids. In DNA, the CDR3 is TGTGCCAGCAGCCAAGATTCGGACAGGGGAAATGGCTACACCTTC. Protein: CASSQDSDRGNGYTF.